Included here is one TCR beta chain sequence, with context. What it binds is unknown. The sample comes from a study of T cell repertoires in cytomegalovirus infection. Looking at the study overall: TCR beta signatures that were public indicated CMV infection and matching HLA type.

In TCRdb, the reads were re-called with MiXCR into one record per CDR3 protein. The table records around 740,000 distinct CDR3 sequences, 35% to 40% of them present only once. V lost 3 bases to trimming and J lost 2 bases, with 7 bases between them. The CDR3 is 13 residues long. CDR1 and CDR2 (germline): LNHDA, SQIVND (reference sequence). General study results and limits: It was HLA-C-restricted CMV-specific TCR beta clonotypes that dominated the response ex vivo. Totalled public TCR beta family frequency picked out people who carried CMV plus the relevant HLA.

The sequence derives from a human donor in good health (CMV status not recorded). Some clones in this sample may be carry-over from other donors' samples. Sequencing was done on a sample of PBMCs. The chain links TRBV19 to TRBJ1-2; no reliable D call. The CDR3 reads CASSIGRNYGYTF. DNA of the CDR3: TGTGCCAGTAGTATCGGGCGGAACTATGGCTACACCTTC.